This TCR beta chain came from a study of intratumoral heterogeneity in liver cancer. At the level of the whole study: In the full cohort of about 14 patients, the median age was roughly 65 years and the majority of patients were male. The study combined RNA-seq, DNA sequencing, TCR-seq and SNP array data from multiple regions of hepatocellular carcinoma specimens to study intratumor heterogeneity. The overall cohort comprised some 74 multiregional samples from about 14 HCC patients, with 50 to 55 tumoral and 20 or so adjacent nontumoral regions. Results and caveats for the whole study, not just this receptor: TCR sequencing was reported to confirm the RNA-seq-based estimates of regional differences in tumor-infiltrating lymphocyte burden. A relatively low patient number and under-sampled tumor-infiltrating lymphocyte representation were acknowledged by the authors as limitations. In each sequenced patient, tumor region a showed significantly more unique T-cell clonal expansions than tumor region b. No significant difference in overall T cell clonality was found between tumor regions within either sequenced patient.

The V and J ends are trimmed by 7 bases and 6 bases, leaving 11 bases between them. The CDR3, from cysteine to phenylalanine, totals 12 residues. Of the read, only the CDR3 DNA is kept; its 36 bases are in frame from base 1. CDR1 and CDR2 are drawn from the germline V gene (reference sequence): SEHNR, FQNEAQ. The immunoSEQ assay was used to sequence TCR beta chain CDR3 regions from genomic DNA. Rearranged VDJ segments were amplified with primers that anneal to V and J segments. From the authors' description of their analysis: The ImmunoSeq Analyzer software was used to calculate clonality and richness metrics. Differentially abundant clones between regions were identified using Fisher's exact test plus a beta-binomial method for added stringency. The table was pulled from immuneACCESS by TCRdb, which kept in-frame rearrangements only. Such tables lose some clones; where checked, under half of the loss comes from unresolved V genes, and the rest has no known cause. The DNA gave D and trimming, while V, J and clone size come from that table. This sample is represented by approximately 3,500 clones; about 47% of them were singletons. The top ten hold approximately 26% of the sample.

About this clone: Its target antigen remains unknown. Base quality data are lacking; no much larger clone is found one base away.

Samples with the label H were taken from distinct, geographically separated regions of the hepatocellular carcinoma nodule. Early-stage hepatocellular carcinoma was present in all patients, and no therapy was administered to any patient before surgical resection. The sampled areas showed no macroscopic signs of necrosis or hemorrhage. Multiple regions from a couple of patients underwent TCR sequencing (ImmunoSeq). Frozen resection tissue samples were collected at a distance of at least 1 cm from each other. Genomic DNA was extracted from bulk tissue using the DNeasy blood and tissue kit. The source of this sequence is a man aged 70-80 years with hepatocellular carcinoma. The chain is assembled from TRBV7-9 and TRBJ2-3; the D gene is perhaps TRBD1 or TRBD2, each of them matching over 5 bases. This specimen consisted of tumor tissue, obtained before any cancer treatment. The nucleotide sequence reads as follows: TGTGCCAGCAAGAATTGGGGGGATACGCAGTATTTT. It encodes CASKNWGDTQYF.